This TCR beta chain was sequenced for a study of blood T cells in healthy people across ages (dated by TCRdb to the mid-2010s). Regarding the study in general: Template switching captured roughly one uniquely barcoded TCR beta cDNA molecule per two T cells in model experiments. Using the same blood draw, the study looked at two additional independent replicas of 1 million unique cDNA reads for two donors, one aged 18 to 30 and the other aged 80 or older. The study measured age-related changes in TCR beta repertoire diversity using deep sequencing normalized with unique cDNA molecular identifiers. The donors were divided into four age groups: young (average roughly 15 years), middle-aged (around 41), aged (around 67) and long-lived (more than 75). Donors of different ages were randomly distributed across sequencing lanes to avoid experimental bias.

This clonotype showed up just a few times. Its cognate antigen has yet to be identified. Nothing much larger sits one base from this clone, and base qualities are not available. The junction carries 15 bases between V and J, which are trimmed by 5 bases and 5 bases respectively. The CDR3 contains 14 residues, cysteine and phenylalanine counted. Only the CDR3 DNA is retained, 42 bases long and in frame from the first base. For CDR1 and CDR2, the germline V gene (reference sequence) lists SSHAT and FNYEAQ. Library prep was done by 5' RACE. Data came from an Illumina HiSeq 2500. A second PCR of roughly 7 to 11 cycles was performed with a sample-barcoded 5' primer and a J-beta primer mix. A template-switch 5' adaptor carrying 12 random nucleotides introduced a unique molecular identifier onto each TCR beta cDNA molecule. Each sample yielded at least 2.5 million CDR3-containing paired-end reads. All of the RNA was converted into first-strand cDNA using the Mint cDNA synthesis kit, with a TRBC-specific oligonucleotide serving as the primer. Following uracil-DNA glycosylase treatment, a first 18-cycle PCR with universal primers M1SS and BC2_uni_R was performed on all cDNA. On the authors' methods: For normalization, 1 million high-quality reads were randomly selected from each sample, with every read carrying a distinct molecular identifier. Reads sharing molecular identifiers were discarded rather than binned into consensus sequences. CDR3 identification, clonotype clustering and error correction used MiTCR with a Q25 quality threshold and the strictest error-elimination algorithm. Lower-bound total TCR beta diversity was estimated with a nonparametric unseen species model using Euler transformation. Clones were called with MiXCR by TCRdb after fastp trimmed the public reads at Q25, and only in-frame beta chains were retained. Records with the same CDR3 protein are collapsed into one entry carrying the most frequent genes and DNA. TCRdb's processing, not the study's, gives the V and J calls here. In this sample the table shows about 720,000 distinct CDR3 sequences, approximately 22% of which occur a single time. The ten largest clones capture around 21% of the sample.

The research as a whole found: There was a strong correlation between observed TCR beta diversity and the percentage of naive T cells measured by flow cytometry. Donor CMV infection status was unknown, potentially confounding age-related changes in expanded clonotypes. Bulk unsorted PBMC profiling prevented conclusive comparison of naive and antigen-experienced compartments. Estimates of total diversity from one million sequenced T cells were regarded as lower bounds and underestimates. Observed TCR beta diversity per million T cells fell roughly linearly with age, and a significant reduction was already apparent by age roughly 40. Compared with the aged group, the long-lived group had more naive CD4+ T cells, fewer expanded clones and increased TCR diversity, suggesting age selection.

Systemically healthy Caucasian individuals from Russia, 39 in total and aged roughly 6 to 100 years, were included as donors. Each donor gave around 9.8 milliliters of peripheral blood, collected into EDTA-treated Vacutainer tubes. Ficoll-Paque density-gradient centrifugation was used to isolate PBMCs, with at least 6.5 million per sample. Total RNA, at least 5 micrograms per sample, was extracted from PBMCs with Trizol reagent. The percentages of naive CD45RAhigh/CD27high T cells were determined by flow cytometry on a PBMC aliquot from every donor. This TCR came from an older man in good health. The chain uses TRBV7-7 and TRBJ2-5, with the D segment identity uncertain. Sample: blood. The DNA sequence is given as TGTGCCAGCAGCCGAGCCGGGCCGGGCGAGACCCAGTACTTC. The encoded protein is CASSRAGPGETQYF.